Below, 31 T cell receptor beta chains from the same sample are listed, as sequenced in a study of patients and donors after allogeneic stem cell transplantation. TCRdb reprocessed the RT-PCR reads via MiXCR and lists one record per CDR3 protein. The repertoire consists of 920,000 or so distinct CDR3 sequences, with approximately 18% occurring once and the leading ten covering 6%. Specimen: blood, either unsorted or a sorted T cell fraction (not recorded which). The receptors here all came from a human donor who was either an allogeneic HSCT recipient or a stem cell or donor lymphocyte infusion donor (not recorded which). It is not recorded whose cells these are; they may come from a transplant donor.

The V and J genes are TRBV20-1 and TRBJ1-2; D gene ambiguous. The V end lost 0 bases, the J end lost 3 bases, and 14 bases lay between the germline ends. This CDR3 is 15 amino acids long. CDR1 is DFQATT and CDR2 is SNEGSKA in the germline V gene (reference sequence). CDR3 amino acids: CSARDGPSFDYGYTF. The DNA of the CDR3 is TGCAGTGCTAGAGATGGCCCTTCCTTTGACTATGGCTACACCTTC.

This chain connects TRBV20-1 to TRBJ2-2; D remains unclear. Germline values: CDR1 DFQATT, CDR2 SNEGSKA (reference sequence). CDR3 length: 13 amino acids. V was pared by 3 bases and J by 0 bases, with 5 bases between. The CDR3: CSARPANTGELFF. CDR3 nucleotides: TGCAGTGCTAGGCCCGCGAACACCGGGGAGCTGTTTTTT.

The rearrangement uses TRBV20-1 and TRBJ2-4; 8 bases are a match to TRBD2. Germline assignment: CDR1 DFQATT and CDR2 SNEGSKA (reference sequence). Trimming at V came to 0 bases and at J to 5 bases, leaving 6 bases not matched to a gene. CDR3 length equals 15 residues. CDR3 residues: CSARDIGGRQNIQYF. The CDR3 DNA sequence: TGCAGTGCTAGAGATATCGGCGGGAGGCAAAACATTCAGTACTTC.

The chain couples TRBV27 to TRBJ2-1; 15 nucleotides match TRBD2. The trim removed 2 bases at V and 2 bases at J, leaving 4 bases unmatched. The CDR3 totals 18 residues. The germline V gene has CDR1 MNHEY and CDR2 SMNVEV (reference sequence). CDR3 nucleotides: TGTGCCAGCAGTTTAGGGACTAGCGGGAGGATCACCTACAATGAGCAGTTCTTC. Translated: CASSLGTSGRITYNEQFF.

The chain recombines TRBV20-1 with TRBJ1-1, with TRBD1 as a possible D gene (6 bases). Trimming took off 5 bases at V and 0 bases at J, with 16 bases between the two ends. Germline CDR1 reads DFQATT; CDR2 reads SNEGSKA (reference sequence). This CDR3 region has 15 residues. This CDR3 is CSAVGQGNLNTEAFF. The CDR3 nucleotides are TGCAGTGCTGTCGGGCAGGGGAATTTGAACACTGAAGCTTTCTTT.

This clonotype has a handful of counts. This sequence joins TRBV7-9 and TRBJ1-5, with D perhaps TRBD1 (5 bases). Germline CDR1 SEHNR, CDR2 FQNEAQ (reference sequence). The length of the CDR3 is 13 residues. The V end was cut by 5 bases, the J end by 6 bases, with 11 bases between. CDR3 DNA: TGTGCCAGCAGCCCCTGGGACGGTCAGCCCCAGCATTTT. It translates to CASSPWDGQPQHF.

This clonotype was seen a handful of times. This chain joins TRBV20-1 and TRBJ1-1; TRBD1 agrees at 8 bases. The germline CDR1 and CDR2 sequences are DFQATT and SNEGSKA (reference sequence). The CDR3 runs to 14 residues. The V and J ends lost 5 bases and 1 base, in that order; junction bases with no gene match: 6. CDR3 bases: TGCAGTGCTCACCGGGACAGGAGGAACACTGAAGCTTTCTTT. It encodes CSAHRDRRNTEAFF.

V is TRBV13 and J is TRBJ2-7; 8 positions agree with TRBD1. The germline V gene has CDR1 PRHDT and CDR2 FYEKMQ (reference sequence). Losses at the gene ends were 6 bases for V and 5 bases for J; bases not matched to a gene: 9. CDR3 length equals 14 residues. The CDR3 spells CASRATGVNNEQYF. In DNA form, the CDR3 reads TGTGCCAGCAGGGCGACAGGGGTTAATAACGAGCAGTACTTC.

This clonotype was observed a few times. V gene TRBV5-1 combines with J gene TRBJ2-7; 9 positions match TRBD1. The trim removed 4 bases at V and 6 bases at J, leaving 14 bases unmatched. The CDR3 sequence is 16 residues long. CDR1 is SGHRS, CDR2 YFSETQ, per germline. For the CDR3, the DNA is TGCGCCAGCAGCCGGGGGACGAGGACAGGGGTACTCGAGCAGTACTTC. As protein: CASSRGTRTGVLEQYF. Together with reference TRBV5-1 and TRBJ2-7, the CDR3 gives the full variable domain: KAGVTQTPRYLIKTRGQQVTLSCSPISGHRSVSWYQQTPGQGLQFLFEYFSETQRNKGNFPGRFSGRQFSNSRSEMNVSTLELGDSALYLCASSRGTRTGVLEQYFGPGTRLTVT.

This chain joins TRBV2 and TRBJ2-1, with D perhaps TRBD2 (5 bases). Germline V gene lookup returns CDR1 SNHLY and CDR2 FYNNEI. The CDR3 runs 15 residues. The V and J ends lost 7 bases and 3 bases respectively, with 16 bases between them. The CDR3 loop reads CASTLGDSVYNEQFF. DNA of the CDR3: TGTGCCAGCACCCTCGGGGATAGCGTCTACAATGAGCAGTTCTTC.

The chain has TRBV19 and TRBJ2-7, with TRBD1 as a possible D gene (5 bases). The germline V and J ends were trimmed by 5 bases and 5 bases, with 13 bases remaining between them. The CDR3 extends over 13 amino acids. CDR1 and CDR2 from the germline V gene are LNHDA and SQIVND (reference sequence). This CDR3 reads CASSSRTNHEQYF. The CDR3 bases are TGTGCCAGTAGTTCACGGACAAACCACGAGCAGTACTTC. The variable domain in full, completed from reference TRBV19 and TRBJ2-7, reads DGGITQSPKYLFRKEGQNVTLSCEQNLNHDAMYWYRQDPGQGLRLIYYSQIVNDFQKGDIAEGYSVSREKKESFPLTVTSAQKNPTAFYLCASSSRTNHEQYFGPGTRLTVT.

This clonotype turned up a few times. The CDR3 nucleotides read TGCAGTGCTAGGGATATTTTTGTTGCAGGGAGGAACACTGAAGCTTTCTTT. This gives the protein CSARDIFVAGRNTEAFF. V is TRBV20-1 and J is TRBJ1-1, with D perhaps TRBD1 (5 bases). Trimming cost V 3 bases and J 1 base, with 21 bases left between them. The CDR3 runs to 17 residues. CDR1 and CDR2 (germline): DFQATT, SNEGSKA (reference sequence).

The CDR3 nucleotides read TGCAGTGCTAGGATAGAGCGGGGGGCAGACACCGGGGAGCTGTTTTTT. Translating it yields CSARIERGADTGELFF. The genes are TRBV20-1 and TRBJ2-2, with 9 bases that match TRBD2. Germline CDR1 is DFQATT and CDR2 is SNEGSKA (reference sequence). With 3 bases clipped from V and 3 bases from J, the junction kept 8 bases outside the gene matches. There are 16 residues in the CDR3.

The J gene is TRBJ1-1, the V gene TRBV13, with D possibly matching TRBD1 (5 bases). The germline V gene has CDR1 PRHDT and CDR2 FYEKMQ (reference sequence). CDR3 length equals 15 residues. Trimming removed 5 bases from V and 5 bases from J, with 18 bases in between. In nucleotides, the CDR3 is TGTGCCAGCAGCCCGCGGGACCTCCCGGGGACTGAAGCTTTCTTT. Translating it yields CASSPRDLPGTEAFF.

This clonotype has just a few counts. The V call is TRBV6-1, the J call TRBJ1-1, with D possibly TRBD1 on 5 matching bases. The CDR3 is 14 amino acids. The germline CDR1 and CDR2 sequences are MNHNS and SASEGT. Trimming removed 6 bases from V and 4 bases from J, with 15 bases in between. The CDR3 spells CASRPIGGGTEAFF. The CDR3 DNA follows: TGTGCCAGCAGACCAATTGGGGGGGGCACTGAAGCTTTCTTT.

This clonotype was seen only a few times. V and J are TRBV3-1 and TRBJ1-1, with D unresolved. V lost 0 bases to trimming and J lost 6 bases, with 14 bases between them. This CDR3 has 15 residues. From germline, CDR1 is LGHDT and CDR2 YNNKEL (reference sequence). The CDR3, as DNA: TGTGCCAGCAGCCAAGATGCTAATGGGTACGCTGAAGCTTTCTTT. It specifies CASSQDANGYAEAFF.

This clonotype was seen a handful of times. V usage is TRBV5-1 and J usage is TRBJ2-1; a weak D match, TRBD1 (5 bases). The germline gives CDR1 SGHRS, CDR2 YFSETQ. The V end was cut by 4 bases, the J end by 0 bases, with 14 bases between. This CDR3 is built from 16 residues. CDR3 region: CASSLGRGYSYNEQFF. DNA for the CDR3: TGCGCCAGCAGCCTGGGGCGCGGCTACTCCTACAATGAGCAGTTCTTC. Full variable domain (outside the CDR3, taken from reference TRBV5-1 and TRBJ2-1): KAGVTQTPRYLIKTRGQQVTLSCSPISGHRSVSWYQQTPGQGLQFLFEYFSETQRNKGNFPGRFSGRQFSNSRSEMNVSTLELGDSALYLCASSLGRGYSYNEQFFGPGTRLTVL.

V usage is TRBV6-1 and J usage is TRBJ2-7, with 8 bases that match TRBD2. This CDR3 is built from 16 residues. Germline V gene lookup returns CDR1 MNHNS and CDR2 SASEGT. V shed 5 bases, J shed 3 bases, and the junction held 12 bases outside the gene matches. For the CDR3, the DNA is TGTGCCAGCAGTCAATCGGGGGGGCTCAGGCGCTACGAGCAGTACTTC. This codes for CASSQSGGLRRYEQYF.

This clonotype turned up a few times. The V and J genes are TRBV7-3 and TRBJ1-2, with a possible D match to TRBD1 (6 bases). CDR3 length: 13 amino acids. V was pared by 5 bases and J by 6 bases, with 13 bases between. Germline V gives CDR1 SGHTA, CDR2 FQGTGA. CDR3 residues: CASSPVGGDGYTF. The CDR3 nucleotides are TGTGCCAGCAGCCCGGTGGGGGGCGATGGCTACACCTTC.

The chain joins TRBV6-1 to TRBJ1-1, with D uncertain. This CDR3 has 16 amino acids. Germline CDR1 and CDR2: MNHNS and SASEGT. V lost 8 bases and J lost 1, with 20 bases in between. CDR3 sequence: CASRRFRREGNTEAFF. CDR3 DNA: TGTGCCAGCCGGAGGTTTCGGCGGGAGGGGAACACTGAAGCTTTCTTT.

This clonotype was seen a handful of times. This sequence joins TRBV11-1 and TRBJ1-2; a possible D gene is TRBD1 (5 bases). From germline, CDR1 is SGHAT and CDR2 FQDESV (reference sequence). CDR3 length: 18 amino acids. V lost 5 bases, J lost 0 bases, and 22 bases lay in between. The CDR3 DNA reads as TGTGCCAGCAGCCCCTTTCGGGGTAAGGGACCTTCTAACTATGGCTACACCTTC. It encodes CASSPFRGKGPSNYGYTF. Full variable domain (missing parts from reference TRBV11-1 and TRBJ1-2): EAEVAQSPRYKITEKSQAVAFWCDPISGHATLYWYRQILGQGPELLVQFQDESVVDDSQLPKDRFSAERLKGVDSTLKIQPAELGDSAMYLCASSPFRGKGPSNYGYTFGSGTRLTVV.

The chain carries TRBV4-2 and TRBJ2-3; 7 bases are a match to TRBD2. V shed 0 bases and J 4 bases; nucleotides not matched to a gene: 7. The germline V gene encodes CDR1 LGHNA and CDR2 YNFKEQ. This CDR3 contains 16 residues. The chain's CDR3 is CASSQEMTSSADTQYF. Written as DNA, the CDR3 is TGTGCCAGCAGCCAAGAAATGACTAGCAGTGCAGATACGCAGTATTTT.

The CDR3, as DNA: TGCAGTGCTACAGACCGTTTATCCCTCCACTTT. Protein product: CSATDRLSLHF. V and J are TRBV20-1 and TRBJ1-6; no clear D. Trimming stripped 4 bases from V and 14 bases from J, with 12 bases between. This CDR3 has 11 amino acids. Per the germline V gene, CDR1 is DFQATT and CDR2 is SNEGSKA (reference sequence).

The chain couples TRBV6-2 or TRBV6-3 to TRBJ1-5; D uncertain. CDR3 length equals 15 residues. Trimming left V 4 bases short and J 4 bases short, with 14 bases between. Germline CDR1 reads MNHEY; CDR2 reads SVGEGT. The CDR3 loop reads CASSSRLSTNQPQHF. The DNA for the CDR3 is TGTGCCAGCAGTTCCCGCCTTTCGACGAATCAGCCCCAGCATTTT.

This clonotype turned up a few times. The V and J genes are TRBV4-2 and TRBJ2-2, with D perhaps matching TRBD1 (5 bases). The germline V gene has CDR1 LGHNA and CDR2 YNFKEQ. The CDR3 runs 16 residues. Between the trimmed V and J ends, which lost 0 bases and 0 bases, there was a span of 8 bases. The CDR3 loop reads CASSQEGVTNTGELFF. The CDR3 nucleotides are TGTGCCAGCAGCCAAGAAGGGGTGACGAACACCGGGGAGCTGTTTTTT.

The chain carries TRBV7-2 and TRBJ1-2; D gene uncertain. Germline CDR1 SGHTA, CDR2 FQGNSA. The CDR3 extends over 15 amino acids. The ends were cut back, 2 bases at V and 7 bases at J, with 17 bases in the middle. This CDR3 is CASSLTIRLGGGYTF. The CDR3 region has the DNA TGTGCCAGCAGCTTAACCATTAGGTTGGGAGGTGGCTACACCTTC.

On this clonotype: Germline and junction disagree at one end, which may indicate a read error. The chain employs TRBV12-3 or TRBV12-4 and TRBJ2-2; 9 positions match TRBD1. The CDR3 has 14 residues. The CDR3: CASRKQGAAGELLF. The CDR3 DNA reads as TGTGCCAGCAGAAAACAGGGGGCTGCCGGGGAGCTGCTTTTT.

This clonotype was found a few times. This sequence joins TRBV7-9 and TRBJ2-1, with 11 bases aligning to TRBD2. Germline-derived CDR1 and CDR2 are SEHNR and FQNEAQ (reference sequence). The CDR3 totals 17 residues. V was clipped by 4 bases and J by 6 bases; unmatched bases: 11. The CDR3 loop is CASSSKTGTSGLNEQFF. CDR3 bases: TGTGCCAGCAGCTCAAAAACCGGGACTAGCGGACTCAATGAGCAGTTCTTC.

This clonotype occurred a few times. This rearrangement joins TRBV18 to TRBJ1-1; no firm D call. The CDR3 totals 14 residues. The V gene's germline CDR1 is KGHSH and CDR2 LQKENI. V lost 3 bases and J 0 bases, leaving 8 bases between the germline ends. CDR3 loop: CASSPWAVNTEAFF. CDR3 in DNA: TGTGCCAGCTCACCCTGGGCAGTGAACACTGAAGCTTTCTTT.

This chain joins TRBV29-1 and TRBJ2-5, with 13 positions matching TRBD2. The CDR3 has 14 residues. The V gene's germline CDR1 is SQVTM and CDR2 ANQGSEA. Trimming at V came to 5 bases and at J to 1 base, leaving 1 base not matched to a gene. CDR3 amino acids: CSVRLAGGQETQYF. In DNA, the CDR3 is TGCAGCGTTCGACTAGCGGGGGGCCAAGAGACCCAGTACTTC.

The chain combines TRBV29-1 with TRBJ2-1; the D gene is possibly TRBD2 (5 bases). Germline CDR1 and CDR2: SQVTM and ANQGSEA. CDR3 length equals 13 residues. V was trimmed by 6 bases and J by 3 bases, leaving 12 bases between them. In DNA form, the CDR3 reads TGCAGCGTGGAGGTAACGAACTACAATGAGCAGTTCTTC. This gives the protein CSVEVTNYNEQFF.